This T cell receptor (beta chain) was recovered during a study of response to subunit inactivated influenza vaccine. From the RT-PCR reads, TCRdb called clonotypes with MiXCR, one entry per CDR3 protein. This sample has 700,000 to 900,000 distinct CDR3 sequences, with 21% found just once. Only a few counts were recorded for this clonotype. The V end was cut by 4 bases, the J end by 2 bases, with 10 bases between. The CDR3 has 14 residues. In germline, CDR1 is KGHSH, CDR2 LQKENI. The sequencing here drew on PBMCs from blood, taken 5 days after vaccination. The sequence came from a middle-aged man who received an inactivated influenza vaccine. The chain has TRBV18 and TRBJ2-3; D may match TRBD1 or TRBD2 (5 bases each). In DNA form, the CDR3 reads TGTGCCAGCTCACGGGGGAGTTACACAGATACGCAGTATTTT. It encodes CASSRGSYTDTQYF.